This TCR beta chain was recorded in a study of T-cell memory formation after mild COVID-19. TCRdb ran MiXCR on the 5' RACE reads and lists one entry per CDR3 protein. The table includes about 260,000 distinct CDR3 sequences, around 8% detected once. V dropped 3 bases and J dropped 9; count of bases not matched to a gene: 5. The CDR3 runs to 14 residues. This clonotype was detected many times. J is TRBJ2-1 and V is TRBV23-1, with 10 bases matching TRBD2. TRBV23-1 is an ORF for which the function is uncertain. This receptor was obtained from a man aged 18 to 35 who had mild COVID-19 (a few samples of this study predate the infection). Cell type and time point are not known. Sequenced input: PBMCs or a T cell subset sorted from them (not recorded which). DNA for the CDR3: TGCGCCAGCAGTCAGGCTAGCGGGGGACGTGAGCAGTTCTTC. It codes for CASSQASGGREQFF.